This T cell receptor beta chain is from a study of cytomegalovirus exposure and HLA in healthy donors. Findings of the study overall: It was about 150 TCR beta chains that were listed as cytomegalovirus-associated. A later analysis found first-cohort TCR clusters tended to co-occur in the 90 to 150 validation repertoires. In vitro assays verified that a few CMV-associated chains recognized CMV antigens specifically.

The assay was immunoSEQ multiplex PCR, and TCRdb's table has in-frame clones only and misses some. Among tens of thousands of clones listed, 90% to 95% were seen once. These donors were members of the roughly 120-subject validation cohort, a group separate from the approximately 620-subject first cohort. The CDR3 loop spans 15 amino acids. Points on this clone: Its antigen is undetermined.

The chain carries TRBV12-2 and TRBJ2-7; the table's D call, TRBD2, has no DNA check behind it. TRBV12-2 represents a pseudogene. Specimen: PBMCs. This receptor was obtained from a man aged 18 to 29 in good health and CMV-seronegative. For the CDR3, the DNA is TGTGCAAGTCGCTTTACACCGTCCCGGGTCTACGAGCAGTACTTC. This encodes CASRFTPSRVYEQYF.